Sequencing of this T cell receptor beta chain was carried out in a study of blood T cells in healthy people across ages. This clonotype was counted a few times. The CDR3 is 14 residues long. Germline CDR1 MNHNY, CDR2 SVGAGI (reference sequence). Trimming cost V 8 bases and J 1 base; bases outside gene matches: 8. Alongside a J-beta primer mix, a sample-barcoded 5' primer served in a second PCR lasting about 7 to 11 cycles. TCRdb redid the calling of the 5' RACE reads with MiXCR, one entry per CDR3 protein. The data show over 700,000 distinct CDR3 sequences, with around a quarter seen just once and 9.4% held by the top ten. This sample also belongs to another study, concerning T cells of mothers and their children.

The chain uses TRBV6-6 and TRBJ2-7; 7 bases align to TRBD2. Sequencing was done on a sample of blood. The clonotype was recovered from a boy aged 5 to 17 in good health. In DNA form, the CDR3 reads TGTGCCAGCGGTCTCGGGAGGCCGTCCTACGAGCAGTACTTC. Translating it yields CASGLGRPSYEQYF.